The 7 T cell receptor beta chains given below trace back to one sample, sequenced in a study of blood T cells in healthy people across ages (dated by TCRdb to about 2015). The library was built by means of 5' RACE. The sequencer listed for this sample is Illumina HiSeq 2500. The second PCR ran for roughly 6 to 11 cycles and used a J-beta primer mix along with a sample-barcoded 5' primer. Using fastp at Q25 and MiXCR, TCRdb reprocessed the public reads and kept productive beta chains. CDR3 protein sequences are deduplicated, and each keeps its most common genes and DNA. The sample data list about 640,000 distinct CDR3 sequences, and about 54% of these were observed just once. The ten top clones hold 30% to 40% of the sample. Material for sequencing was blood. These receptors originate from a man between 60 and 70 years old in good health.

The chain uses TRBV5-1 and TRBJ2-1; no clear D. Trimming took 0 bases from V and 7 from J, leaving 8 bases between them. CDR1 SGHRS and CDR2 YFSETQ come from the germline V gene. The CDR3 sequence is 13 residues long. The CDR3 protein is CASSLELTNEQFF. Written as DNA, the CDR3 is TGCGCCAGCAGCTTGGAACTAACGAATGAGCAGTTCTTC.

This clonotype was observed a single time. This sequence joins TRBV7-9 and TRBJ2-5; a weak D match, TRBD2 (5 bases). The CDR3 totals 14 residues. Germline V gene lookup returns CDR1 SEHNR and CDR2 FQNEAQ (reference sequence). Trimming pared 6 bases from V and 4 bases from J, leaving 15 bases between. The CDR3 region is CASRSPGDGETQYF. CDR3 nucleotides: TGTGCCAGCAGATCCCCCGGGGATGGAGAGACCCAGTACTTC.

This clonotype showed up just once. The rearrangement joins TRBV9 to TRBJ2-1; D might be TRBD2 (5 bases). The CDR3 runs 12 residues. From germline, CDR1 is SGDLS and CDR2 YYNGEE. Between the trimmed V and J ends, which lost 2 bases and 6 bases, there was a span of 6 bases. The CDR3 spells CASSVEANEQFF. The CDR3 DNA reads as TGTGCCAGCAGCGTGGAGGCCAATGAGCAGTTCTTC.

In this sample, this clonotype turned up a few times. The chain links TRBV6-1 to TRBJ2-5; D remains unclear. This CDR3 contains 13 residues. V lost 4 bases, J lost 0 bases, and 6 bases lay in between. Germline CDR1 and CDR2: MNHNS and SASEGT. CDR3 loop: CASSARYQETQYF. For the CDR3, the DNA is TGTGCCAGCAGTGCCCGCTACCAAGAGACCCAGTACTTC.

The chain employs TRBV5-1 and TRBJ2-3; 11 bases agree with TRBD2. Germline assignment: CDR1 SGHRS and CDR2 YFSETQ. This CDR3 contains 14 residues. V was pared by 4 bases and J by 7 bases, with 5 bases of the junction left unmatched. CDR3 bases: TGCGCCAGCAGCGAGGGACTAGCGGCGAATACGCAGTATTTT. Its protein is CASSEGLAANTQYF.

CDR3 nucleotide sequence: TGTGCCAGCAGCCAACAGGGGGCGACAGATACGCAGTATTTT. Translated, it gives CASSQQGATDTQYF. V is TRBV7-9 and J is TRBJ2-3; 9 nucleotides line up with TRBD1. The V gene's germline CDR1 is SEHNR and CDR2 FQNEAQ (reference sequence). The CDR3 extends over 14 amino acids. V lost 5 bases to trimming and J lost 3 bases; unmatched junction nucleotides: 3.

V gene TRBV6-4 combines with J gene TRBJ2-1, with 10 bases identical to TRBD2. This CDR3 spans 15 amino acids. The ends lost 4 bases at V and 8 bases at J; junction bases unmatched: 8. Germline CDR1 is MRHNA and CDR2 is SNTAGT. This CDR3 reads CASSASGGLWDEQFF. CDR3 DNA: TGTGCCAGCAGTGCTAGCGGGGGCCTATGGGATGAGCAGTTCTTC.